This T cell receptor beta chain was captured in a study of T cell responses to AZD1222 COVID-19 vaccine. Using immunoSEQ multiplex PCR, the repertoire was profiled, and TCRdb retains in-frame clones only, with some absent. The sample includes approximately 140,000 clones, roughly 90% of them seen just once. Germline CDR1 is SGHAT and CDR2 is FQNNGV. Between the trimmed V and J ends, which lost 0 bases and 14 bases, there was a span of 8 bases. This CDR3 has 12 residues. The chain carries TRBV11-2 and TRBJ1-6; no firm D call. This sequence originates from an adult who received the AZD1222 COVID-19 vaccine. The input for sequencing was peripheral blood, taken 28 days after the second AZD1222 dose. In DNA, the CDR3 is TGTGCCAGCAGCTTAGATGGTTCCTCCCTCCACTTT. It encodes CASSLDGSSLHF.